Presented here are 24 T cell receptor beta chains from one specimen sequenced in a study of blood T cell repertoires in COVID-19. Sequencing used immunoSEQ multiplex PCR; TCRdb keeps in-frame clones, though not all of them. The sample lists around 250,000 clones, approximately 82% seen once, with less than 3.5% in the top ten. Sequences were obtained from peripheral blood. Receptors were obtained from a young woman with acute or convalescent COVID-19.

The gene calls are TRBV5-1 and TRBJ2-2; D might be TRBD1 (5 bases). Germline V gene data show CDR1 as SGHRS and CDR2 as YFSETQ. This CDR3 has 17 residues. Trimming pared 3 bases from V and 0 bases from J, leaving 15 bases between. CDR3 in DNA: TGCGCCAGCAGCTCGGTAGGGGCGCGCGCGAACACCGGGGAGCTGTTTTTT. This codes for CASSSVGARANTGELFF.

The chain employs TRBV7-8 and TRBJ2-5; tentatively, D is TRBD2 (6 bases). CDR3 size: 15 residues. Germline CDR1 reads SGHVS; CDR2 reads FQNEAQ. The V end lost 3 bases, the J end lost 2 bases, and 13 bases lay between the germline ends. DNA of the CDR3: TGTGCCAGCAGCTTCGTAGGCGGGGTACAAGAGACCCAGTACTTC. Translating gives CASSFVGGVQETQYF.

The chain employs TRBV18 and TRBJ2-1; TRBD2 matches at 10 bases. CDR1 is KGHSH and CDR2 is LQKENI in the germline V gene. The CDR3 spans 15 residues. V gave up 2 bases and J gave up 6 bases; unmatched junction bases: 4. The CDR3: CASSPGIAGGNEQFF. The CDR3 region has the DNA TGTGCCAGCTCACCAGGAATAGCGGGAGGCAATGAGCAGTTCTTC.

V and J are TRBV18 and TRBJ2-1, with D perhaps TRBD2 (5 bases). Germline CDR1 is KGHSH and CDR2 is LQKENI. Trimming cost V 2 bases and J 3 bases, with 11 bases left between them. The length of the CDR3 is 15 residues. CDR3 amino acids: CASSPGVGGYNEQFF. Here the CDR3 DNA reads TGTGCCAGCTCACCAGGAGTAGGAGGCTACAATGAGCAGTTCTTC.

The chain uses TRBV11-3 and TRBJ2-3; 12 nucleotides line up with TRBD1. Germline loops: CDR1 SGHNT, CDR2 YENEEA. The CDR3 is made up of 14 amino acids. Trimming took 5 bases from V and 5 from J; bases not matched to a gene: 2. The CDR3 DNA reads as TGTGCCAGCAGCGGGGACAGGGGGCAAGATACGCAGTATTTT. As protein: CASSGDRGQDTQYF.

The chain recombines TRBV28 with TRBJ1-1; no clear D. The ends were cut back, 6 bases at V and 5 bases at J, with 16 bases in the middle. The CDR3 consists of 14 residues. Germline CDR1 and CDR2: MDHEN and SYDVKM. The CDR3 reads CASSLGWARTEAFF. In DNA, the CDR3 is TGTGCCAGCAGCCTCGGTTGGGCTCGGACTGAAGCTTTCTTT.

In its sample, this clone was seen once. CDR3: CASRTLAAGELFF. The CDR3 region has the DNA TGTGCCAGCAGGACACTAGCGGCCGGGGAGCTGTTTTTT. The V gene is TRBV5-6, the J gene TRBJ2-2; TRBD2 aligns across 8 bases. The CDR3 has 13 amino acids. Germline loops: CDR1 SGHDT, CDR2 YYEEEE. The junction had 3 bases not matched to a gene; V was cut back by 5 bases and J by 6 bases.

About this clone itself: This CDR3 is also generated by other DNA sequences in the sample. This chain uses TRBV18 with TRBJ2-7; possible D gene TRBD1, 5 bases. The CDR3 extends over 13 amino acids. Germline V gene data show CDR1 as KGHSH and CDR2 as LQKENI. V gave up 6 bases and J gave up 2 bases, with 11 bases separating them. The CDR3 DNA follows: TGTGCCAGCTCCCCTGGACAAACCTACGAGCAGTACTTC. This encodes CASSPGQTYEQYF.

The chain is built from TRBV10-1 and TRBJ1-1, with D possibly matching TRBD1 (6 bases). Germline V gene data show CDR1 as WNHNN and CDR2 as SYGVQD (reference sequence). V shed 6 bases and J shed 5 bases, with 13 bases lying between them. The CDR3 consists of 13 residues. This chain's CDR3 is CASRNREGTEAFF. CDR3 in DNA: TGCGCCAGCAGAAACAGGGAGGGTACTGAAGCTTTCTTT.

This chain joins TRBV18 and TRBJ2-3; D is unresolved. V lost 8 bases, J lost 3 bases, and 9 bases lay in between. The CDR3 extends over 12 amino acids. Looked up from germline, CDR1 is KGHSH and CDR2 is LQKENI. CDR3 coding DNA: TGTGCCAGCCGCGTCGGTACAGATACGCAGTATTTT. It is translated as CASRVGTDTQYF. The full variable domain, with the rest looked up from reference TRBV18 and TRBJ2-3, is NAGVMQNPRHLVRRRGQEARLRCSPMKGHSHVYWYRQLPEEGLKFMVYLQKENIIDESGMPKERFSAEFPKEGPSILRIQQVVRGDSAAYFCASRVGTDTQYFGPGTRLTVL.

The chain carries TRBV4-2 and TRBJ2-7, with unresolved D. V lost 0 bases, J lost 3 bases, and 9 bases lay in between. The germline gives CDR1 LGHNA, CDR2 YNFKEQ. The CDR3 covers 14 residues. The CDR3 protein is CASSQDKRFYEQYF. The CDR3 region has the DNA TGTGCCAGCAGCCAAGATAAGCGATTCTACGAGCAGTACTTC.

The J gene is TRBJ2-3, the V gene TRBV7-2; 7 bases fit TRBD2. V shed 5 bases and J 10 bases; nucleotides not matched to a gene: 6. The CDR3 totals 12 residues. The germline V gene encodes CDR1 SGHTA and CDR2 FQGNSA. This CDR3 reads CASSPGLGSQYF. The CDR3 nucleotides are TGTGCCAGCAGCCCAGGACTAGGATCGCAGTATTTT.

In its sample, this clone was seen once. The rearrangement joins TRBV19 to TRBJ2-1, with a tentative D call TRBD2 (6 bases). From germline, CDR1 is LNHDA and CDR2 SQIVND (reference sequence). CDR3 size: 11 residues. V was pared by 8 bases and J by 7 bases, with 9 bases between. CDR3 amino acids: CASSTRNEQFF. CDR3 coding DNA: TGTGCCAGTTCGACTAGGAATGAGCAGTTCTTC.

This clone was recorded only once. V usage is TRBV6-1 and J usage is TRBJ2-2, with 8 bases aligning to TRBD2. Germline values: CDR1 MNHNS, CDR2 SASEGT. The CDR3 has 16 amino acids. Trimming removed 1 base from V and 7 bases from J; junction bases left unmatched: 8. For the CDR3, the DNA is TGTGCCAGCAGTGAAGGGTGGACTAGCCTTGGCGGGGAGCTGTTTTTT. Translating gives CASSEGWTSLGGELFF.

The chain is built from TRBV29-1 and TRBJ1-2; a possible D gene is TRBD1 (6 bases). Per germline, CDR1 SQVTM and CDR2 ANQGSEA. V shed 6 bases and J shed 4 bases, with 21 bases lying between them. CDR3 size: 15 residues. The chain's CDR3 is CSVEKGSGAGYGYTF. CDR3 DNA: TGCAGCGTCGAAAAAGGGTCAGGGGCCGGCTATGGCTACACCTTC.

In DNA form, the CDR3 reads TGTGCCAGCAGTCCACCGTCGGGGGGGTTCTACGAGCAGTACTTC. Translating it yields CASSPPSGGFYEQYF. The rearrangement links TRBV28 to TRBJ2-7; 8 nucleotides align to TRBD2. V shed 5 bases, J shed 3 bases, and the junction held 9 bases outside the gene matches. Germline lookup yields CDR1 MDHEN and CDR2 SYDVKM. The CDR3 covers 15 residues. Full variable domain (outside the CDR3, taken from reference TRBV28 and TRBJ2-7): DVKVTQSSRYLVKRTGEKVFLECVQDMDHENMFWYRQDPGLGLRLIYFSYDVKMKEKGDIPEGYSVSREKKERFSLILESASTNQTSMYLCASSPPSGGFYEQYFGPGTRLTVT.

Here the CDR3 reads CASSYDGTGHQPQHF. The DNA for the CDR3 is TGTGCCAGCAGTTACGACGGGACAGGGCATCAGCCCCAGCATTTT. The chain combines TRBV6-5 with TRBJ1-5; 9 bases fit TRBD1. CDR3 length equals 15 residues. The trim removed 2 bases at V and 5 bases at J, leaving 4 bases unmatched. The germline V gene has CDR1 MNHEY and CDR2 SVGAGI.

J is TRBJ2-7 and V is TRBV7-8, with D perhaps matching TRBD2 (5 bases). CDR3 size: 15 residues. The V and J ends lost 5 bases and 3 bases respectively, with 17 bases between them. The germline CDR1 and CDR2 sequences are SGHVS and FQNEAQ. The CDR3 DNA reads TGTGCCAGCAGCCATCTCGAGACTAAAAACTACGAGCAGTACTTC. Its translation is CASSHLETKNYEQYF. Drawing the rest from reference TRBV7-8 and TRBJ2-7, the complete variable domain is GAGVSQSPRYKVAKRGQDVALRCDPISGHVSLFWYQQALGQGPEFLTYFQNEAQLDKSGLPSDRFFAERPEGSVSTLKIQRTQQEDSAVYLCASSHLETKNYEQYFGPGTRLTVT.

The V and J genes are TRBV19 and TRBJ1-2; unclear D gene. The V end lost 7 bases, the J end lost 4 bases, and 16 bases lay between the germline ends. The CDR3 is 14 residues long. In germline, CDR1 is LNHDA, CDR2 SQIVND (reference sequence). CDR3 in DNA: TGTGCCAGTAATATGCTCATACAGCCCTATGGCTACACCTTC. Amino acid sequence: CASNMLIQPYGYTF.

In nucleotides, the CDR3 is TGTGCCAGCAGCCCAAGTGACAGGGGGCAAGAGGAAAAACTGTTTTTT. Translating gives CASSPSDRGQEEKLFF. J is TRBJ1-4 and V is TRBV3-1 (or the pseudogene TRBV3-2); TRBD1 agrees at 10 bases. V lost 4 bases to trimming and J lost 8 bases; unmatched junction nucleotides: 10. The CDR3 covers 16 residues. Per germline, CDR1 LGHDT and CDR2 YNNKEL (reference sequence).

This clone was observed once. The CDR3 bases are TGTGCCAGCAGTCTCAGGACTAGCGTGGGAGAGACCCAGTACTTC. It translates to CASSLRTSVGETQYF. This chain connects TRBV2 to TRBJ2-5, with 9 nucleotides matching TRBD2. V lost 5 bases, J lost 4 bases, and 8 bases stayed unmatched. Germline-derived CDR1 and CDR2 are SNHLY and FYNNEI. This CDR3 has 15 amino acids.

The chain joins TRBV27 to TRBJ2-7; 9 nucleotides agree with TRBD1. This CDR3 is 14 amino acids long. CDR1 and CDR2 (germline): MNHEY, SMNVEV (reference sequence). Losses at the gene ends were 6 bases for V and 7 bases for J; bases not matched to a gene: 10. DNA of the CDR3: TGTGCCAGCAGCCCCGGGACAGGGCCGTGGGAGCAGTACTTC. Translation: CASSPGTGPWEQYF.

The rearrangement links TRBV7-9 to TRBJ2-7, with D uncertain. The V end lost 2 bases, the J end lost 3 bases, and 5 bases lay between the germline ends. CDR3 length equals 12 residues. Germline CDR1 is SEHNR and CDR2 is FQNEAQ (reference sequence). Here the CDR3 reads CASSLSGYEQYF. CDR3 DNA: TGTGCCAGCAGCTTATCCGGCTACGAGCAGTACTTC.

The V and J genes are TRBV24-1 and TRBJ2-5; a possible D gene is TRBD1 (5 bases). CDR1 and CDR2 (germline): KGHDR, SFDVKD. The length of the CDR3 is 13 residues. With 7 bases removed from V and 5 bases from J, the gap between germline ends came to 13 bases. CDR3 bases: TGTGCCACCAGCCACGGCAGGGCCGAGACCCAGTACTTC. It specifies CATSHGRAETQYF.